This entry lists 7 T cell receptor beta chains sequenced from one sample in a study of read filtering for tumor transcriptome and immune sequencing. This library used roughly 0.4 ug RNA and molecular barcoded adaptors spanning alpha/delta and beta/gamma chains. TCRdb re-derived calls from the reads in MiXCR, one entry per CDR3 protein. Of over 25,000 distinct CDR3 sequences listed, about 15% are singletons. The sample comprised a population of CD138-negative cells sorted from bone marrow. All receptors derive from a donor older than 35 with multiple myeloma.

This chain connects TRBV20-1 to TRBJ2-3, with 9 nucleotides matching TRBD1. The CDR3 extends over 15 amino acids. CDR1 is DFQATT, CDR2 SNEGSKA, per germline (reference sequence). The V segment lost 1 base and the J segment 5 bases; nucleotides outside the gene matches: 7. The CDR3 nucleotides read TGCAGTGCTAGAGTTAGGACAGGGGCGCTAGATACGCAGTATTTT. This translates into CSARVRTGALDTQYF.

This clonotype showed up many times. The rearrangement joins TRBV18 to TRBJ1-1; D not resolved. This CDR3 is built from 11 residues. The V gene's germline CDR1 is KGHSH and CDR2 LQKENI. With 3 bases removed from V and 5 bases from J, the gap between germline ends came to 4 bases. The CDR3 is CASSPRTEAFF. The CDR3 bases are TGTGCCAGCTCACCTCGGACTGAAGCTTTCTTT. The entire variable domain, with the rest obtained from reference TRBV18 and TRBJ1-1, is as follows: NAGVMQNPRHLVRRRGQEARLRCSPMKGHSHVYWYRQLPEEGLKFMVYLQKENIIDESGMPKERFSAEFPKEGPSILRIQQVVRGDSAAYFCASSPRTEAFFGQGTRLTVV.

This clonotype has ten or more counts. V usage is TRBV12-3 or TRBV12-4 and J usage is TRBJ2-1; D unresolved. V shed 4 bases and J shed 1 base, with 8 bases lying between them. This CDR3 spans 14 amino acids. The CDR3 reads CASSYGSSYNEQFF. Here the CDR3 DNA reads TGTGCCAGCAGTTATGGTAGTTCCTACAATGAGCAGTTCTTC.

This clonotype was seen ten or more times. The chain carries TRBV10-3 and TRBJ2-2; D assignment may be TRBD1 or TRBD2 (5 bases each). The germline gives CDR1 ENHRY, CDR2 SYGVKD. With 7 bases removed from V and 6 bases from J, the gap between germline ends came to 24 bases. The CDR3 totals 17 residues. The CDR3 DNA is TGTGCCATCACCGAATCCCAACCAGGGATCGGGGCCGGGGAGCTGTTTTTT. This encodes CAITESQPGIGAGELFF.

This clonotype has just one count. The CDR3 DNA is TGCGCCAGCAGCTTGCGCAGGGGCGAAGCTTTCTTT. This translates into CASSLRRGEAFF. The chain employs TRBV5-1 and TRBJ1-1; D may be TRBD1 (6 bases). The germline V gene has CDR1 SGHRS and CDR2 YFSETQ. There are 12 residues in the CDR3. Deletions cut 1 base from V and 8 bases from J, with 9 bases between.

This clonotype has a count of ten or more. J is TRBJ1-2 and V is TRBV5-6, with D uncertain. V was pared by 0 bases and J by 4 bases, with 10 bases between. CDR3 length: 14 residues. Germline loops: CDR1 SGHDT, CDR2 YYEEEE. Written as DNA, the CDR3 is TGTGCCAGCAGCTTGGGGGCATCCTCCTATGGCTACACCTTC. Translating it yields CASSLGASSYGYTF.

As concerns this clonotype: A far larger clone is off by one base, so a read error is likely. This chain connects TRBV3-2 to TRBJ2-2. TRBV3-2 is recorded as a pseudogene. CDR3 length: 14 residues. The CDR3: CASSQESLTGELFF. In nucleotides, the CDR3 is TGTGCCAGCAGCCAAGAATCCCTCACCGGGGAGCTGTTTTTT.